The 30 T cell receptor beta chains in this list originate from one sample, sequenced in a study of blood T cell repertoires in COVID-19. Sequenced by immunoSEQ multiplex PCR; TCRdb stores in-frame clones only, minus some. This repertoire shows 200,000 to 250,000 clones, about 83% found once; its top ten account for more than 2%. Sequenced input: PBMCs or T cells enriched from blood (not recorded which). All receptors come from a woman in her forties or fifties who had recovered from COVID-19.

CDR3: CASSESWAAYNEQFF. The CDR3 DNA reads TGCGCCAGCAGTGAGTCATGGGCTGCCTACAATGAGCAGTTCTTC. This chain uses TRBV10-2 with TRBJ2-1; D is ambiguous. Germline V gene sequence: CDR1 WSHSY, CDR2 SAAADI. The ends were cut back, 0 bases at V and 2 bases at J, with 8 bases in the middle. This CDR3 has 15 amino acids.

This chain connects TRBV29-1 to TRBJ1-2; D remains unclear. The CDR3 sequence is 12 residues long. V lost 7 bases and J 2 bases, leaving 11 bases between the germline ends. The germline V gene has CDR1 SQVTM and CDR2 ANQGSEA. The CDR3 here is CSGQTSNYGYTF. The CDR3 DNA follows: TGCAGCGGGCAAACGTCAAACTATGGCTACACCTTC.

This clone has just one count. The chain recombines TRBV6-6 with TRBJ1-2; D might be TRBD1 (6 bases). The CDR3 sequence is 16 residues long. The ends were cut back, 0 bases at V and 8 bases at J, with 19 bases in the middle. The germline V gene has CDR1 MNHNY and CDR2 SVGAGI (reference sequence). CDR3 loop: CASSYSGAAAREGYTF. The CDR3 DNA reads as TGTGCCAGCAGTTACTCGGGGGCAGCCGCTAGGGAGGGCTACACCTTC.

V gene TRBV3-1 (or the pseudogene TRBV3-2) combines with J gene TRBJ1-2; 10 nucleotides line up with TRBD1. With 3 bases clipped from V and 0 bases from J, the junction kept 10 bases outside the gene matches. Germline-derived CDR1 and CDR2 are LGHDT and YNNKEL (reference sequence). The CDR3 is 18 residues long. For the CDR3, the DNA is TGTGCCAGCAGCCAGCACCCGGGACAGGGGAAAACTAACTATGGCTACACCTTC. Amino acids: CASSQHPGQGKTNYGYTF.

This chain links TRBV2 with TRBJ2-7; 7 bases are shared with TRBD2. V was pared by 5 bases and J by 2 bases, with 9 bases of the junction left unmatched. Per germline, CDR1 SNHLY and CDR2 FYNNEI. The CDR3 has 15 residues. The CDR3 coding sequence is TGTGCCAGCAGTTTAGAGCGGGGTTCCGCCTACGAGCAGTACTTC. Residues: CASSLERGSAYEQYF.

This clone came up once. The chain carries TRBV18 and TRBJ1-3, with 10 nucleotides matching TRBD1. CDR3 size: 15 residues. Per the germline V gene, CDR1 is KGHSH and CDR2 is LQKENI. V was pared by 4 bases and J by 4 bases, with 4 bases of the junction left unmatched. The CDR3 region has the DNA TGTGCCAGCTCACGCGGACAGGGGGACGGAAACACCATATATTTT. Protein: CASSRGQGDGNTIYF.

This chain links TRBV9 with TRBJ2-7; 10 bases are a match to TRBD1. This CDR3 has 15 residues. V was pared by 4 bases and J by 2 bases, with 6 bases of the junction left unmatched. CDR1 is SGDLS and CDR2 is YYNGEE in the germline V gene. CDR3 DNA: TGTGCCAGCAGCTACGGGACAGGGGAGGCCTACGAGCAGTACTTC. Residues: CASSYGTGEAYEQYF.

The V gene is TRBV3-1 (or the pseudogene TRBV3-2), the J gene TRBJ2-1; 13 bases line up with TRBD2. The CDR3 is made up of 15 amino acids. V shed 3 bases, J shed 6 bases, and the junction held 2 bases outside the gene matches. Germline assignment: CDR1 LGHDT and CDR2 YNNKEL (reference sequence). The CDR3 protein is CASSQTSGGINEQFF. Here the CDR3 DNA reads TGTGCCAGCAGCCAGACTAGCGGGGGGATCAATGAGCAGTTCTTC.

This chain uses TRBV30 with TRBJ1-6; 8 nucleotides agree with TRBD1. This CDR3 has 16 residues. Per germline, CDR1 GTSNPN and CDR2 SVGIG (reference sequence). The trim removed 2 bases at V and 3 bases at J, leaving 6 bases unmatched. The CDR3 DNA is TGTGCCTGGAGTTTCGGACAGGGAATCTATAATTCACCCCTCCACTTT. Protein product: CAWSFGQGIYNSPLHF.

The chain is built from TRBV18 and TRBJ2-1, with 9 bases fitting TRBD2. Germline V CDR1 and CDR2: KGHSH, LQKENI. The CDR3 loop spans 18 amino acids. V was pared by 2 bases and J by 0 bases, with 8 bases of the junction left unmatched. The CDR3 region is CASSPSSGGTSSYNEQFF. In nucleotides, the CDR3 is TGTGCCAGCTCACCATCCAGCGGGGGGACCAGCTCCTACAATGAGCAGTTCTTC.

This chain joins TRBV2 and TRBJ1-1, with a weak D call TRBD1 (5 bases). This CDR3 has 13 residues. Germline V gene data show CDR1 as SNHLY and CDR2 as FYNNEI. V was clipped by 5 bases and J by 5 bases, with 12 bases between them. The CDR3 sequence: CASSRGLGTEAFF. CDR3 bases: TGTGCCAGCAGTCGGGGGTTGGGGACTGAAGCTTTCTTT.

The J gene is TRBJ2-6, the V gene TRBV4-2, with D possibly being TRBD2 (6 bases). CDR1 is LGHNA and CDR2 is YNFKEQ in the germline V gene. V lost 7 bases, J lost 0 bases, and 34 bases lay in between. The CDR3 is 23 residues long. DNA of the CDR3: TGTGCCAGCACCCCAAGTACGGCGGGGCGAAATAGACTCAAAAGCTCTGGGGCCAACGTCCTGACTTTC. Its protein product is CASTPSTAGRNRLKSSGANVLTF.

V and J are TRBV7-3 and TRBJ1-5; D is uncertain. The CDR3 is 14 residues long. V gave up 2 bases and J gave up 4 bases, with 9 bases separating them. Looked up from germline, CDR1 is SGHTA and CDR2 is FQGTGA. CDR3 sequence reads: CASSLAGGNQPQHF. In DNA, the CDR3 is TGTGCCAGCAGCTTAGCCGGCGGGAATCAGCCCCAGCATTTT.

The rearrangement joins TRBV28 to TRBJ1-4; TRBD1 might be the D (6 bases). Germline loops: CDR1 MDHEN, CDR2 SYDVKM. V lost 6 bases, J lost 7 bases, and 12 bases lay in between. This CDR3 has 13 amino acids. CDR3 bases: TGTGCCAGCAGCCGGGCAGGGGCTGAAAAACTGTTTTTT. This sequence encodes CASSRAGAEKLFF.

This chain joins TRBV2 and TRBJ1-6, with 7 bases aligning to TRBD1. The CDR3 runs to 15 residues. The germline V gene has CDR1 SNHLY and CDR2 FYNNEI. V lost 3 bases, J lost 4 bases, and 3 bases stayed unmatched. The CDR3 loop is CASSDARGYNSPLHF. The CDR3 nucleotides are TGTGCCAGCAGTGACGCCAGGGGGTATAATTCACCCCTCCACTTT.

The chain uses TRBV6-5 and TRBJ2-2; D call uncertain. CDR3 length equals 13 residues. CDR1 is MNHEY and CDR2 is SVGAGI in the germline V gene. Deletions cut 8 bases from V and 4 bases from J, with 11 bases between. The CDR3 bases are TGTGCCAGCGTAGTAATAAGCACCGGGGAGCTGTTTTTT. This encodes CASVVISTGELFF.

Here the CDR3 DNA reads TGTGCCAGCAGTTATAGATACGGGGTTGCCGGGGAGCTGTTTTTT. Protein product: CASSYRYGVAGELFF. This sequence joins TRBV6-5 and TRBJ2-2; TRBD2 might be the D (5 bases). CDR1 is MNHEY and CDR2 is SVGAGI in the germline V gene. V was clipped by 3 bases and J by 6 bases, with 14 bases between them. The CDR3 spans 15 residues.

The rearrangement uses TRBV4-1 and TRBJ1-2; D is undetermined. Trimming pared 5 bases from V and 7 bases from J, leaving 17 bases between. This CDR3 contains 14 residues. The germline CDR1 and CDR2 sequences are MGHRA and YSYEKL. CDR3 nucleotide sequence: TGCGCCAGCAGCACGCAGCCCGGGATCGGTGGCTACACCTTC. This translates into CASSTQPGIGGYTF.

The chain joins TRBV27 to TRBJ2-3, with D tentatively TRBD2 (6 bases). The CDR3 totals 15 residues. Trimming took 5 bases from V and 4 from J, leaving 16 bases between them. CDR1 is MNHEY, CDR2 SMNVEV, per germline (reference sequence). CDR3 nucleotides: TGTGCCAGCAGTACCGCCGGGGGAGCCCCAGATACGCAGTATTTT. Amino acid sequence: CASSTAGGAPDTQYF.

V usage is TRBV7-9 and J usage is TRBJ1-2; 7 bases match TRBD1. The CDR3 has 15 amino acids. The J segment lost 4 bases and the V segment lost 5 bases, leaving 10 bases of the junction unmatched. Germline-derived CDR1 and CDR2 are SEHNR and FQNEAQ (reference sequence). This chain's CDR3 is CASSATGEVGYGYTF. The CDR3 DNA follows: TGTGCCAGCAGCGCCACAGGGGAGGTCGGCTATGGCTACACCTTC.

This rearrangement joins TRBV7-2 to TRBJ2-5; D may be TRBD2 (6 bases). Looked up from germline, CDR1 is SGHTA and CDR2 is FQGNSA. Trimming stripped 7 bases from V and 8 bases from J, with 20 bases between. The CDR3 covers 14 residues. DNA for the CDR3: TGTGCCAGCACCCCGGAACGACTAGATCCCACCCAGTACTTC. It yields the protein CASTPERLDPTQYF.

This CDR3 reads CATSREGPGDRGNQPQHF. CDR3 sequence (DNA): TGTGCCACCAGCAGAGAGGGCCCGGGGGACAGGGGCAATCAGCCCCAGCATTTT. This sequence joins TRBV15 and TRBJ1-5; 9 positions agree with TRBD1. CDR3 length: 18 amino acids. The V and J ends lost 0 bases and 2 bases, in that order; junction bases with no gene match: 8. The germline gives CDR1 LNHNV, CDR2 YYDKDF (reference sequence).

The V gene is TRBV7-2, the J gene TRBJ2-7; the D gene is possibly TRBD2 (6 bases). Germline V gene lookup returns CDR1 SGHTA and CDR2 FQGNSA. Between the trimmed V and J ends, which lost 6 bases and 0 bases, there was a span of 18 bases. The CDR3 runs 16 residues. CDR3 protein: CASRKAPAGNSYEQYF. For the CDR3, the DNA is TGTGCCAGCAGGAAAGCCCCCGCGGGAAACTCCTACGAGCAGTACTTC.

This clone has just one count. The chain has TRBV14 and TRBJ1-3, with D perhaps matching TRBD1 (6 bases). The CDR3 consists of 16 residues. V was cut by 1 base and J by 0 bases, with 10 bases left in between. Germline V gene data show CDR1 as SGHDN and CDR2 as FVKESK. CDR3 sequence reads: CASSQVGGFSGNTIYF. CDR3 nucleotide sequence: TGTGCCAGCAGCCAAGTAGGGGGTTTCTCTGGAAACACCATATATTTT. Full variable domain (missing parts from reference TRBV14 and TRBJ1-3): EAGVTQFPSHSVIEKGQTVTLRCDPISGHDNLYWYRRVMGKEIKFLLHFVKESKQDESGMPNNRFLAERTGGTYSTLKVQPAELEDSGVYFCASSQVGGFSGNTIYFGEGSWLTVV.

The chain's CDR3 is CASSQGIQGRGYTF. CDR3 DNA sequence: TGCGCCAGCAGCCAGGGAATACAGGGTCGAGGCTACACCTTC. The chain is built from TRBV4-3 and TRBJ1-2, with TRBD1 as a possible D gene (6 bases). V was shortened by 3 bases and J by 8 bases, with 16 bases between the two germline ends. This CDR3 has 14 residues. Germline loops: CDR1 LGHNA, CDR2 YSLEER.

The chain combines TRBV2 with TRBJ1-4; TRBD1 aligns across 10 bases. The CDR3 length is 16 residues. The J segment lost 0 bases and the V segment lost 6 bases, leaving 4 bases of the junction unmatched. The germline CDR1 and CDR2 sequences are SNHLY and FYNNEI. CDR3 loop: CASSRGQGTTNEKLFF. The CDR3 nucleotides read TGTGCCAGCAGCCGGGGACAGGGGACAACTAATGAAAAACTGTTTTTT.

This clone was observed a handful of times. The chain links TRBV5-1 to TRBJ1-1, with 7 bases matching TRBD1. The CDR3 covers 14 residues. The V gene's germline CDR1 is SGHRS and CDR2 YFSETQ. V was pared by 4 bases and J by 1 base, with 4 bases of the junction left unmatched. CDR3 sequence: CASSRDSSNTEAFF. The CDR3 region has the DNA TGCGCCAGCAGCAGGGACAGCTCGAACACTGAAGCTTTCTTT.

CDR3 sequence: CASSPRGRYTGELFF. DNA of the CDR3: TGTGCCAGCAGCCCCAGGGGCAGGTACACCGGGGAGCTGTTTTTT. The chain employs TRBV11-2 and TRBJ2-2, with D perhaps TRBD1 (6 bases). This CDR3 is 15 amino acids long. Germline V gene data show CDR1 as SGHAT and CDR2 as FQNNGV. V was trimmed by 5 bases and J by 3 bases, leaving 13 bases between them.

A single count supports this clone. The rearrangement links TRBV6-2 or TRBV6-3 to TRBJ2-3; TRBD2 matches at 15 bases. The V gene's germline CDR1 is MNHEY and CDR2 SVGEGT. Losses at the gene ends were 0 bases for V and 5 bases for J; bases not matched to a gene: 0. The CDR3 loop spans 16 amino acids. The DNA for the CDR3 is TGTGCCAGCAGTTACTCGGGACTAGCGGGAGGAGATACGCAGTATTTT. This sequence encodes CASSYSGLAGGDTQYF.

V gene TRBV11-2 combines with J gene TRBJ2-1, with 9 bases aligning to TRBD2. The V gene end was trimmed by 0 bases and the J gene end by 2 bases; junction bases not matched to a gene: 5. This CDR3 contains 17 residues. Germline-derived CDR1 and CDR2 are SGHAT and FQNNGV. DNA of the CDR3: TGTGCCAGCAGCTTAGAATTCGCGGGAGGGCCCTACAATGAGCAGTTCTTC. Its translation is CASSLEFAGGPYNEQFF. The variable domain in full, completed from reference TRBV11-2 and TRBJ2-1, reads EAGVAQSPRYKIIEKRQSVAFWCNPISGHATLYWYQQILGQGPKLLIQFQNNGVVDDSQLPKDRFSAERLKGVDSTLKIQPAKLEDSAVYLCASSLEFAGGPYNEQFFGPGTRLTVL.